The 18 T cell receptor beta chains below were found in one sample sequenced in a study of a mutant IDH1 vaccine in newly diagnosed glioma. The table came from immunoSEQ multiplex PCR; TCRdb's copy has only in-frame clones and leaves some out. The data show over 25,000 clones, about nine tenths seen once. For these receptors, no antigen is known. Time point given: week 5, during vaccination. Every vaccine dose comprised 300 ug of mutant IDH1 20-mer peptide plus topical imiquimod. Specimen: peripheral blood mononuclear cells (PBMCs), collected from a glioma patient whose treatment included an IDH1 peptide vaccine. Source of these receptors: a middle-aged woman with glioma. Some clones in this sample may be carry-over from other donors' samples.

This sequence joins TRBV28 and TRBJ1-2; D remains ambiguous. CDR1 MDHEN and CDR2 SYDVKM come from the germline V gene. There are 14 residues in the CDR3. With 8 bases removed from V and 3 bases from J, the gap between germline ends came to 16 bases. This CDR3 reads CASAYQVSDYGYTF. DNA of the CDR3: TGTGCCAGCGCCTACCAAGTGTCGGACTATGGCTACACCTTC.

The chain has TRBV6-5 and TRBJ1-1; D is unresolved. There are 16 residues in the CDR3. Germline CDR1 reads MNHEY; CDR2 reads SVGAGI. V was shortened by 2 bases and J by 4 bases, with 17 bases between the two germline ends. The CDR3 sequence is CASSYGGIQSGTEAFF. The CDR3 bases are TGTGCCAGCAGTTACGGTGGCATCCAAAGCGGCACTGAAGCTTTCTTT.

This clone was recorded once. The chain employs TRBV5-4 and TRBJ2-7; tentative D call: TRBD2 (6 bases). The ends were cut back, 4 bases at V and 3 bases at J, with 23 bases in the middle. From germline, CDR1 is SGHNT and CDR2 YYREEE (reference sequence). The CDR3 sequence is 17 residues long. The CDR3 region has the DNA TGTGCCAGCAGCCCCGGAGGGCTTCGGGACCGGGACTACGAGCAGTACTTC. Translating it yields CASSPGGLRDRDYEQYF.

The chain combines TRBV19 with TRBJ2-5; D is perhaps TRBD1 (5 bases). The length of the CDR3 is 13 residues. Deletions cut 1 base from V and 5 bases from J, with 8 bases between. CDR1 and CDR2 (germline): LNHDA, SQIVND (reference sequence). In DNA form, the CDR3 reads TGTGCCAGTAGTATAGTAGGGGTGGAGACCCAGTACTTC. The encoded protein is CASSIVGVETQYF.

This clone was found once. The rearrangement joins TRBV19 to TRBJ2-1; D possibly corresponds to TRBD2 (6 bases). The CDR3 has 12 amino acids. Germline loops: CDR1 LNHDA, CDR2 SQIVND (reference sequence). V dropped 3 bases and J dropped 7 bases, with 7 bases sitting between them. The CDR3 region has the DNA TGTGCCAGTAGTATGGGACTTAATGAGCAGTTCTTC. Protein sequence: CASSMGLNEQFF.

The V call is TRBV4-3, the J call TRBJ1-1; 7 bases align to TRBD1. Germline CDR1 is LGHNA and CDR2 is YSLEER. With 3 bases clipped from V and 7 bases from J, the junction kept 14 bases outside the gene matches. The CDR3 runs to 16 residues. This CDR3 reads CASSQIEQGRDGEAFF. The CDR3 DNA follows: TGCGCCAGCAGCCAGATAGAACAGGGGCGAGACGGTGAAGCTTTCTTT.

The genes are TRBV12-5 and TRBJ2-5, with D unresolved. Germline CDR1 and CDR2: LGHNT and FRNRAP. V lost 1 base, J lost 5 bases, and 11 bases lay in between. The CDR3 totals 14 residues. The DNA of the CDR3 is TGTGCTAGTGGTTTGGGGGGAAGCGTGGAGACCCAGTACTTC. It translates to CASGLGGSVETQYF.

The rearrangement uses TRBV5-6 and TRBJ2-6; D gene uncertain. Per the germline V gene, CDR1 is SGHDT and CDR2 is YYEEEE. Trimming took off 2 bases at V and 1 base at J, with 10 bases between the two ends. The length of the CDR3 is 16 residues. CDR3 nucleotides: TGTGCCAGCAGCTTTACGGTGACTTCTGGGGCCAACGTCCTGACTTTC. This codes for CASSFTVTSGANVLTF.

The V call is TRBV9, the J call TRBJ1-1; no reliable D call. The CDR3 totals 12 residues. Germline CDR1 and CDR2: SGDLS and YYNGEE. V was pared by 7 bases and J by 1 base, with 8 bases between. CDR3: CASSRANTEAFF. CDR3 coding DNA: TGTGCCAGCTCACGGGCGAACACTGAAGCTTTCTTT. Drawing the rest from reference TRBV9 and TRBJ1-1, the complete variable domain is DSGVTQTPKHLITATGQRVTLRCSPRSGDLSVYWYQQSLDQGLQFLIQYYNGEERAKGNILERFSAQQFPDLHSELNLSSLELGDSALYFCASSRANTEAFFGQGTRLTVV.

The V call is TRBV7-2, the J call TRBJ2-3; tentatively, D is TRBD1 or TRBD2 (6 bases each). CDR3 length: 16 residues. Germline lookup yields CDR1 SGHTA and CDR2 FQGNSA. Between the trimmed V and J ends, which lost 4 bases and 3 bases, there was a span of 17 bases. The CDR3 here is CASSSPRPGATDTQYF. The DNA of the CDR3 is TGTGCCAGCAGCTCCCCTCGACCGGGGGCTACAGATACGCAGTATTTT.

V gene TRBV14 combines with J gene TRBJ1-1; D ambiguous. Germline V CDR1 and CDR2: SGHDN, FVKESK. With 4 bases removed from V and 6 bases from J, the gap between germline ends came to 18 bases. The CDR3 totals 15 residues. The CDR3 nucleotides are TGTGCCAGCAGCCGATCCCACGGTCAAGGCGCTGAAGCTTTCTTT. Its translation: CASSRSHGQGAEAFF. The full variable domain, its missing parts supplied by reference TRBV14 and TRBJ1-1, is EAGVTQFPSHSVIEKGQTVTLRCDPISGHDNLYWYRRVMGKEIKFLLHFVKESKQDESGMPNNRFLAERTGGTYSTLKVQPAELEDSGVYFCASSRSHGQGAEAFFGQGTRLTVV.

This clone was recorded only once. The genes are TRBV9 and TRBJ2-2, with 8 positions matching TRBD1. This CDR3 is built from 15 residues. CDR1 is SGDLS and CDR2 is YYNGEE in the germline V gene. The V gene end was trimmed by 3 bases and the J gene end by 7 bases; junction bases not matched to a gene: 8. This CDR3 is CASSAAGGEGGELFF. Here the CDR3 DNA reads TGTGCCAGCAGCGCCGCAGGGGGCGAGGGCGGGGAGCTGTTTTTT.

V and J are TRBV9 and TRBJ1-3; no firm D call. This CDR3 spans 14 amino acids. Germline CDR1 is SGDLS and CDR2 is YYNGEE. Trimming took off 2 bases at V and 3 bases at J, with 9 bases between the two ends. The CDR3 DNA reads as TGTGCCAGCAGCGTTGGAAGCGTTGGAAACACCATATATTTT. It yields the protein CASSVGSVGNTIYF.

This chain links TRBV6-1 with TRBJ1-4; D uncertain. CDR1 is MNHNS and CDR2 is SASEGT in the germline V gene. The CDR3 is made up of 12 amino acids. V shed 5 bases and J shed 6 bases, with 7 bases lying between them. CDR3 in DNA: TGTGCCAGCAGTCAGCTGGATGAAAAACTGTTTTTT. Translation: CASSQLDEKLFF.

The chain uses TRBV5-1 and TRBJ2-1; TRBD2 is a possible D gene (6 bases). The CDR3 is made up of 15 amino acids. Trimming cost V 0 bases and J 7 bases, with 14 bases left between them. Germline lookup yields CDR1 SGHRS and CDR2 YFSETQ. CDR3 sequence: CASSLAGGAGNEQFF. In DNA form, the CDR3 reads TGCGCCAGCAGCTTGGCTGGCGGGGCCGGGAATGAGCAGTTCTTC. The full variable domain, rest sourced from reference TRBV5-1 and TRBJ2-1, is KAGVTQTPRYLIKTRGQQVTLSCSPISGHRSVSWYQQTPGQGLQFLFEYFSETQRNKGNFPGRFSGRQFSNSRSEMNVSTLELGDSALYLCASSLAGGAGNEQFFGPGTRLTVL.

This chain links TRBV15 with TRBJ1-3; D is ambiguous. The germline V and J ends were trimmed by 1 base and 4 bases, with 8 bases remaining between them. Germline CDR1 LNHNV, CDR2 YYDKDF (reference sequence). The length of the CDR3 is 14 residues. CDR3 amino acids: CATSRASGGNTIYF. As DNA, the CDR3 is TGTGCCACCAGCAGAGCCTCTGGAGGAAACACCATATATTTT.

The table lists this clone with a few counts. The gene calls are TRBV11-1 and TRBJ2-2, with D uncertain. Germline-derived CDR1 and CDR2 are SGHAT and FQDESV (reference sequence). This CDR3 comprises 13 residues. Trimming took 2 bases from V and 1 from J, leaving 2 bases between them. In nucleotides, the CDR3 is TGTGCCAGCAGCTTACAGAACACCGGGGAGCTGTTTTTT. It is translated as CASSLQNTGELFF.

In the case of this clone: The identical CDR3 is also encoded by other nucleotide sequences in the sample. CDR3 in DNA: TGTGCCAGCTCACCTAATCCCAGGGATGGCTACACCTTC. It specifies CASSPNPRDGYTF. J is TRBJ1-2 and V is TRBV18; possible D gene TRBD1, 5 bases. The ends were cut back, 3 bases at V and 6 bases at J, with 11 bases in the middle. CDR1 and CDR2 (germline): KGHSH, LQKENI. The CDR3 runs to 13 residues.